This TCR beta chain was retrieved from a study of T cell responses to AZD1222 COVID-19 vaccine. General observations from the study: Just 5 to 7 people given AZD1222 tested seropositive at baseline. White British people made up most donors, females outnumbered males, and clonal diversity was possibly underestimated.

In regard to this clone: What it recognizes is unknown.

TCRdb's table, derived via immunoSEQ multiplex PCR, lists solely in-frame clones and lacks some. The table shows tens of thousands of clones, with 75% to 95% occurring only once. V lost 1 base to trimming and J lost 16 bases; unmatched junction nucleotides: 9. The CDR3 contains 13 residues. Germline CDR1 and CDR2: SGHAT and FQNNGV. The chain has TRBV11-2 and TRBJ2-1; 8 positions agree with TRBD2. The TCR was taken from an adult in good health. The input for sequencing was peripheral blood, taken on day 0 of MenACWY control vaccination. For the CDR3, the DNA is TGTGCCAGCAGCTTAGGGGTCGGGGGGGATGGATTCTTC. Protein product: CASSLGVGGDGFF.